The rows below give T cell receptor beta chains drawn from one sample of a study of shared clonotypes between healthy human individuals. The protocol was immunoSEQ multiplex PCR, while the TCRdb copy is restricted to in-frame clones and leaves out a portion. Of about 2 million clones in the sample, about 95% were seen once. The sequenced sample consisted of naive CD4+ T cells sorted from blood. Receptor source: a young man in good health. Each CDR3 is given with its conserved first and last residue. Fields, in order: clone size, V gene, J gene, CDR3 length, D gene, CDR3 DNA, CDR3 protein. The D gene is left open where the match is weak. Expanded clones are given a class, and other clones once, few, many or no size at all.

clone_size: once
v_call: TRBV4-1
j_call: TRBJ2-1
cdr3_length: 16
d_call: TRBD2
cdr3_nt: TGCGCCAGCAGCCAGGTATTGCTACTAGCGGGGCGAAGAGTGTTCTTC
cdr3_aa: CASSQVLLLAGRRVFF

clone_size: NA
v_call: TRBV5-6
j_call: TRBJ1-6
cdr3_length: 14
d_call: NA
cdr3_nt: TGTGCCAGCAGCTTTGGGTCCTATAATTCACCCCTCCACTTT
cdr3_aa: CASSFGSYNSPLHF

clone_size: NA
v_call: TRBV13
j_call: TRBJ1-6
cdr3_length: 18
d_call: NA
cdr3_nt: TGTGCCAGCAGCTTAGGCCCAAAAGTTAGCTCCTATAATTCACCCCTCCACTTT
cdr3_aa: CASSLGPKVSSYNSPLHF

clone_size: once
v_call: TRBV2
j_call: TRBJ2-1
cdr3_length: 15
d_call: NA
cdr3_nt: TGTGCCAGCAGTGAAGAGATGCACTCCTACAATGAGCAGTTCTTC
cdr3_aa: CASSEEMHSYNEQFF

clone_size: NA
v_call: TRBV28
j_call: TRBJ1-2
cdr3_length: 12
d_call: NA
cdr3_nt: TGTGCCAGCATAGAAGGTGTCGGCGGCTACACCTTC
cdr3_aa: CASIEGVGGYTF

clone_size: once
v_call: TRBV28
j_call: TRBJ1-5
cdr3_length: 13
d_call: NA
cdr3_nt: TGTGCCAGCCGACAGAATCCGGGTCAGCCCCAGCATTTT
cdr3_aa: CASRQNPGQPQHF

clone_size: NA
v_call: TRBV18
j_call: TRBJ2-3
cdr3_length: 15
d_call: TRBD1
cdr3_nt: TGTGCCAGCTCATACGGACAGGGGATCACAGATACGCAGTATTTT
cdr3_aa: CASSYGQGITDTQYF

clone_size: NA
v_call: TRBV27
j_call: TRBJ1-5
cdr3_length: 13
d_call: NA
cdr3_nt: TGTGCCAGCAGTTTAGATCGGGATCAGCCCCAGCATTTT
cdr3_aa: CASSLDRDQPQHF

clone_size: NA
v_call: TRBV6-1
j_call: TRBJ1-2
cdr3_length: 14
d_call: NA
cdr3_nt: TGTGCCAGCAGTGAAGTTCCTGGATGGTCTGGCTACACCTTC
cdr3_aa: CASSEVPGWSGYTF

clone_size: NA
v_call: TRBV5-1
j_call: TRBJ2-7
cdr3_length: 14
d_call: NA
cdr3_nt: TGCGCCAGCAGCGCCCAGGGTGGCACCTACGAGCAGTACTTC
cdr3_aa: CASSAQGGTYEQYF

clone_size: once
v_call: TRBV5-4
j_call: TRBJ2-5
cdr3_length: 16
d_call: TRBD2
cdr3_nt: TGTGCCAGCAGTGGCGGGACTAGCGGGCCTAGGGAGACCCAGTACTTC
cdr3_aa: CASSGGTSGPRETQYF

clone_size: NA
v_call: TRBV6-6
j_call: TRBJ1-5
cdr3_length: 14
d_call: NA
cdr3_nt: TGTGCCAGCAGTTACTCGATCGGAGATCAGCCCCAGCATTTT
cdr3_aa: CASSYSIGDQPQHF

clone_size: once
v_call: TRBV7-2
j_call: TRBJ2-5
cdr3_length: 16
d_call: TRBD2
cdr3_nt: TGTGCCAGCAGCTTAGCCGCTAGCGGGAGTAGGGAGACCCAGTACTTC
cdr3_aa: CASSLAASGSRETQYF

clone_size: NA
v_call: TRBV27
j_call: TRBJ1-6
cdr3_length: 17
d_call: NA
cdr3_nt: TGTGCCAGCAGAAAGGGCCCGCCGAGCTCCTATAATTCACCCCTCCACTTT
cdr3_aa: CASRKGPPSSYNSPLHF

clone_size: NA
v_call: TRBV11-2
j_call: TRBJ2-7
cdr3_length: 13
d_call: NA
cdr3_nt: TGTGCCAGCAGCTTAGGGGTGCCGGGGGAGCAGTACTTC
cdr3_aa: CASSLGVPGEQYF

clone_size: NA
v_call: TRBV28
j_call: TRBJ1-2
cdr3_length: 16
d_call: NA
cdr3_nt: TGTGCCAGCAGTTTTTCTTTTTTGGGGCCAGCCGAGGGCTACACCTTC
cdr3_aa: CASSFSFLGPAEGYTF

clone_size: NA
v_call: TRBV6-1
j_call: TRBJ2-7
cdr3_length: 12
d_call: TRBD1
cdr3_nt: TGTGCCACGGACAGGGGGGTACAAGAGCAGTACTTC
cdr3_aa: CATDRGVQEQYF

clone_size: NA
v_call: TRBV11-2
j_call: TRBJ2-7
cdr3_length: 14
d_call: NA
cdr3_nt: TGTGCCAGCAGCTTGGACGGGAGTTCCCACGAGCAGTACTTC
cdr3_aa: CASSLDGSSHEQYF

clone_size: once
v_call: TRBV7-9
j_call: TRBJ2-7
cdr3_length: 13
d_call: TRBD1
cdr3_nt: TGTGCCAGCAGCGCCACACAGGGGACCGAGCAGTACTTC
cdr3_aa: CASSATQGTEQYF

clone_size: NA
v_call: TRBV10-3
j_call: TRBJ2-2
cdr3_length: 15
d_call: NA
cdr3_nt: TGTGCCATCAGTGCGTCGGGGGTTGACACCGGGGAGCTGTTTTTT
cdr3_aa: CAISASGVDTGELFF

clone_size: NA
v_call: TRBV5-1
j_call: TRBJ1-6
cdr3_length: 15
d_call: TRBD1
cdr3_nt: TGCGCCAGCAGCTTGAATGGGGACAGTAATTCACCCCTCCACTTT
cdr3_aa: CASSLNGDSNSPLHF

clone_size: NA
v_call: TRBV7-9
j_call: TRBJ1-5
cdr3_length: 14
d_call: NA
cdr3_nt: TGTGCCTACTCTACGGGGGCATCGGAGCAGCCCCAGCATTTT
cdr3_aa: CAYSTGASEQPQHF

clone_size: NA
v_call: TRBV19
j_call: TRBJ1-1
cdr3_length: 13
d_call: NA
cdr3_nt: TGTGCCAGTAGGAGACAGGAACTCACTGAAGCTTTCTTT
cdr3_aa: CASRRQELTEAFF

clone_size: NA
v_call: TRBV4-3
j_call: TRBJ2-5
cdr3_length: 15
d_call: NA
cdr3_nt: TGCGCCAGCAGCCGAGGACTGATGGACCAAGAGACCCAGTACTTC
cdr3_aa: CASSRGLMDQETQYF

clone_size: NA
v_call: TRBV28
j_call: TRBJ1-1
cdr3_length: 15
d_call: NA
cdr3_nt: TGTGCCTCACGCCGGGCAGCTACGTTGAACACTGAAGCTTTCTTT
cdr3_aa: CASRRAATLNTEAFF

clone_size: NA
v_call: TRBV19
j_call: TRBJ1-5
cdr3_length: 15
d_call: NA
cdr3_nt: TGTGCCAGTAGGAATGGACCGTTAATAAATCAGCCCCAGCATTTT
cdr3_aa: CASRNGPLINQPQHF

clone_size: NA
v_call: TRBV10-3
j_call: TRBJ2-5
cdr3_length: 14
d_call: NA
cdr3_nt: TGTGCCATCAGTGAGTCGCCAGGGCAAGAGACCCAGTACTTC
cdr3_aa: CAISESPGQETQYF

clone_size: NA
v_call: TRBV7-2
j_call: TRBJ2-1
cdr3_length: 17
d_call: NA
cdr3_nt: TGTGCCAGCAGCTCCCCCGCGGGGATGCCAGGCTACAATGAGCAGTTCTTC
cdr3_aa: CASSSPAGMPGYNEQFF

clone_size: once
v_call: TRBV2
j_call: TRBJ2-1
cdr3_length: 17
d_call: TRBD2
cdr3_nt: TGTGCCAGCAGTGAAGCGCGGGGGACTAGCGGAAACAATGAGCAGTTCTTC
cdr3_aa: CASSEARGTSGNNEQFF

clone_size: once
v_call: TRBV7-9
j_call: TRBJ1-5
cdr3_length: 16
d_call: TRBD1
cdr3_nt: TGTGCCAGCAGCTCAAGCGGGACAGGGGGCTCACAGCCCCAGCATTTT
cdr3_aa: CASSSSGTGGSQPQHF

clone_size: NA
v_call: TRBV28
j_call: TRBJ1-2
cdr3_length: 14
d_call: NA
cdr3_nt: TGTGCCAGCCGCCTTGGGGGCAAGGCCTATGGCTACACCTTC
cdr3_aa: CASRLGGKAYGYTF

clone_size: NA
v_call: TRBV2
j_call: TRBJ2-5
cdr3_length: 13
d_call: TRBD2
cdr3_nt: TGTGCCAGCAGCTTCACTAGCGAAGAGACCCAGTACTTC
cdr3_aa: CASSFTSEETQYF

clone_size: NA
v_call: TRBV19
j_call: TRBJ2-7
cdr3_length: 14
d_call: TRBD2
cdr3_nt: TGTGCCAGTAGTTACACGGGGGGGCGAGAGGAGCAGTACTTC
cdr3_aa: CASSYTGGREEQYF

clone_size: NA
v_call: TRBV18
j_call: TRBJ2-1
cdr3_length: 15
d_call: TRBD2
cdr3_nt: TGTGCCAGCTCCCCCATGGGGGAGGGCCAAGGTGAGCAGTTCTTC
cdr3_aa: CASSPMGEGQGEQFF

clone_size: NA
v_call: TRBV5-1
j_call: TRBJ1-4
cdr3_length: 16
d_call: NA
cdr3_nt: TGCGCCAGCAGCTTGGCGGGGGCTTCAACTAATGAAAAACTGTTTTTT
cdr3_aa: CASSLAGASTNEKLFF

clone_size: NA
v_call: TRBV14
j_call: TRBJ1-1
cdr3_length: 14
d_call: NA
cdr3_nt: TGTGCCAGCAGCCAAAGGCGGGAGAGCACTGAAGCTTTCTTT
cdr3_aa: CASSQRRESTEAFF

clone_size: once
v_call: TRBV7-7
j_call: TRBJ2-7
cdr3_length: 13
d_call: NA
cdr3_nt: TGTGCTAGCAGCCTCTCAACCGACTACGAGCAGTACTTC
cdr3_aa: CASSLSTDYEQYF

clone_size: NA
v_call: TRBV9
j_call: TRBJ2-3
cdr3_length: 15
d_call: NA
cdr3_nt: TGTGCCAGCAGCCTTTGGGGCGGGGAGGAAGATACGCAGTATTTT
cdr3_aa: CASSLWGGEEDTQYF

clone_size: NA
v_call: TRBV9
j_call: TRBJ2-3
cdr3_length: 16
d_call: NA
cdr3_nt: TGTGCCAGCAGCGAGCAGGGATTATCGATCGCAGATACGCAGTATTTT
cdr3_aa: CASSEQGLSIADTQYF

clone_size: NA
v_call: TRBV4-1
j_call: TRBJ2-5
cdr3_length: 17
d_call: NA
cdr3_nt: TGCGCCAGCAGCGCCTGGGGAGGTGGGGCTCGGCACGAGACCCAGTACTTC
cdr3_aa: CASSAWGGGARHETQYF

clone_size: NA
v_call: TRBV9
j_call: TRBJ1-1
cdr3_length: 14
d_call: NA
cdr3_nt: TGTGCCAGCAGCGTAGAAGGAAATCAGGCTGAAGCTTTCTTT
cdr3_aa: CASSVEGNQAEAFF

clone_size: NA
v_call: TRBV7-2
j_call: TRBJ2-1
cdr3_length: 15
d_call: NA
cdr3_nt: TGTGCCAGCAGCTTAGAATGGTCGGTGAAGAATGAGCAGTTCTTC
cdr3_aa: CASSLEWSVKNEQFF